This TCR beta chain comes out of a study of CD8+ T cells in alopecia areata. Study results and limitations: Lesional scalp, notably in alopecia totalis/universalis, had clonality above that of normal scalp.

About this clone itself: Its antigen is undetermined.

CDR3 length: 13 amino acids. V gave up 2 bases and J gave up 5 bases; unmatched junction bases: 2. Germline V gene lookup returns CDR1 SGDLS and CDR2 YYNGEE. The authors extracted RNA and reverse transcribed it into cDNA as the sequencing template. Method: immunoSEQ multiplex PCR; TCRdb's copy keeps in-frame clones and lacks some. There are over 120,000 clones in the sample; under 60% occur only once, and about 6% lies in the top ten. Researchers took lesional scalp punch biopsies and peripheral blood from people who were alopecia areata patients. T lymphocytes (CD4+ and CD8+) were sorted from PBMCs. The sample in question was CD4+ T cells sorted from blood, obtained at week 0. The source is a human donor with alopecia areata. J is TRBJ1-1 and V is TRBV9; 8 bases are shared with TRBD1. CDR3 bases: TGTGCCAGCAGCGTGACAGGGGAAACTGAAGCTTTCTTT. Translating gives CASSVTGETEAFF.